The present T cell receptor (beta chain) was sequenced within a study of post-analysis software for immune sequencing data. Notes on the study in general: There were about 5 TRBV segments more frequent in patients than controls, and TRBV5-6, TRBV5-1 and TRBV20-1 were among them. In multiple sclerosis, normalized Chao1 diversity was significantly below that of controls.

Included in the TCR beta cDNA libraries were unique molecular identifiers. cDNA molecules numbering roughly 0.5 million came from approximately 0.91 to 9.4 million T cells. Each CDR3 protein gets one entry after TCRdb re-called the PCR reads with MiXCR. The data contain roughly 650,000 distinct CDR3 sequences, roughly three fifths of them singletons. Details on this clonotype: Its antigen is undetermined.

This CDR3 is built from 14 residues. Germline assignment: CDR1 MNHEY and CDR2 SVGEGT. Trimming stripped 2 bases from V and 4 bases from J, with 11 bases between. The TCR sequence derives from a girl under 10 years old with multiple sclerosis. The sample taken for sequencing was blood. This sequence joins TRBV6-2 or TRBV6-3 and TRBJ1-1; D gene uncertain. As DNA, the CDR3 is TGTGCCAGCAGTTACGAAGGCGGACTCACTGAAGCTTTCTTT. Amino acid sequence: CASSYEGGLTEAFF.